These 20 T cell receptor beta chains originate from one sample sequenced in a study of blood T cell repertoires in COVID-19. Repertoires were generated with immunoSEQ multiplex PCR, while TCRdb's copy carries only in-frame clones and drops some. Counted here are approximately 200,000 clones, roughly 80% occurring once; the ten biggest clones make up around 5%. Specimen: peripheral blood. The receptor source for this set is a human donor in a cohort sampled during active COVID-19.

This chain connects TRBV3-1 (or the pseudogene TRBV3-2) to TRBJ2-1, with TRBD2 matching 12 bases. Trimming cost V 1 base and J 4 bases; bases outside gene matches: 5. The CDR3 has 17 residues. CDR1 is LGHDT and CDR2 is YNNKEL in the germline V gene (reference sequence). The CDR3 loop reads CASSQVPSGRGYNEQFF. In DNA form, the CDR3 reads TGTGCCAGCAGCCAAGTCCCTAGCGGGAGGGGGTACAATGAGCAGTTCTTC.

The chain recombines TRBV19 with TRBJ2-7; the match to TRBD1 covers 7 bases. CDR3 size: 15 residues. V was clipped by 3 bases and J by 5 bases; unmatched bases: 10. The V gene's germline CDR1 is LNHDA and CDR2 SQIVND (reference sequence). DNA of the CDR3: TGTGCCAGTAGTATCTGGGCAGGGGGTAATGACGAGCAGTACTTC. It specifies CASSIWAGGNDEQYF.

The V gene is TRBV28, the J gene TRBJ2-3; 7 bases are shared with TRBD1. The germline V gene encodes CDR1 MDHEN and CDR2 SYDVKM. V was clipped by 6 bases and J by 0 bases; unmatched bases: 15. This CDR3 has 18 residues. The CDR3: CASRPGTRGPYSTDTQYF. CDR3 nucleotide sequence: TGTGCCAGCAGACCCGGGACAAGGGGGCCCTATAGCACAGATACGCAGTATTTT.

This clone has a single count. The chain links TRBV5-4 to TRBJ1-1, with 12 nucleotides matching TRBD1. Germline CDR1 SGHNT, CDR2 YYREEE (reference sequence). Germline trimming cut 4 bases from V and 4 bases from J; bases unmatched to any gene: 5. The CDR3 is made up of 15 amino acids. CDR3 loop: CASSAGQGAFTEAFF. CDR3 sequence (DNA): TGTGCCAGCAGCGCGGGACAGGGGGCATTCACTGAAGCTTTCTTT.

The chain couples TRBV30 to TRBJ2-7, with 9 bases lining up with TRBD2. With 2 bases clipped from V and 4 bases from J, the junction kept 6 bases outside the gene matches. From germline, CDR1 is GTSNPN and CDR2 SVGIG (reference sequence). The CDR3 is 14 amino acids. For the CDR3, the DNA is TGTGCCTGGAGTCTGGCTAGCGGGGTTTACGAGCAGTACTTC. Translation gives CAWSLASGVYEQYF. Supplemented by reference TRBV30 and TRBJ2-7, the full variable domain reads SQTIHQWPATLVQPVGSPLSLECTVEGTSNPNLYWYRQAAGRGLQLLFYSVGIGQISSEVPQNLSASRPQDRQFILSSKKLLLSDSGFYLCAWSLASGVYEQYFGPGTRLTVT.

The rearrangement links TRBV28 to TRBJ1-2; D is uncertain. V lost 6 bases to trimming and J lost 1 base, with 9 bases between them. The CDR3 has 13 amino acids. Looked up from germline, CDR1 is MDHEN and CDR2 is SYDVKM. The DNA of the CDR3 is TGTGCCAGCAGCCTACGGGTTAACTATGGCTACACCTTC. This codes for CASSLRVNYGYTF.

This chain joins TRBV7-9 and TRBJ1-6; 10 bases fit TRBD1. CDR3 length: 16 residues. CDR1 SEHNR and CDR2 FQNEAQ come from the germline V gene (reference sequence). V was clipped by 4 bases and J by 6 bases; unmatched bases: 6. The CDR3 bases are TGTGCCAGCAGCTCAGGGGACAGGGGTGTTAATTCACCCCTCCACTTT. It is translated as CASSSGDRGVNSPLHF.

The chain has TRBV7-9 and TRBJ1-3; D perhaps matches TRBD1 (6 bases). Trimming left V 3 bases short and J 2 bases short, with 8 bases between. The germline V gene has CDR1 SEHNR and CDR2 FQNEAQ (reference sequence). The CDR3 spans 14 residues. In DNA, the CDR3 is TGTGCCAGCAGCTTTCGACAGGCTGGAAACACCATATATTTT. Translation gives CASSFRQAGNTIYF.

To note about this clone: A junction boundary mismatches the germline segment, possibly from a read error. V gene TRBV10-3 combines with J gene TRBJ1-1; 7 nucleotides match TRBD1. CDR1 and CDR2 from the germline V gene are ENHRY and SYGVKD. CDR3 size: 12 residues. CDR3 in amino acids: CAVRQGRTEAFF. The DNA for the CDR3 is TGTGCCGTCAGACAGGGTCGGACTGAAGCTTTCTTT.

This clone appeared a single time. This rearrangement joins TRBV5-8 to TRBJ2-7, with 7 bases fitting TRBD1. Trimming at V came to 3 bases and at J to 4 bases, leaving 10 bases not matched to a gene. This CDR3 is built from 15 residues. Germline V gene data show CDR1 as SGHTS and CDR2 as YDEGEE. DNA for the CDR3: TGTGCCAGCAGCTGGGCAGGGGGTGTCGGGTACGAGCAGTACTTC. It is translated as CASSWAGGVGYEQYF.

V usage is TRBV7-9 and J usage is TRBJ1-2; 7 bases agree with TRBD1. With V trimmed by 7 bases and J by 2 bases, 10 bases remained unmatched. The CDR3 consists of 15 residues. The germline V gene encodes CDR1 SEHNR and CDR2 FQNEAQ (reference sequence). This chain's CDR3 is CASTTSAQGNYGYTF. The CDR3 DNA is TGTGCCAGCACCACGAGTGCACAGGGGAACTATGGCTACACCTTC.

The chain links TRBV15 to TRBJ1-2; weak D call: TRBD1 (5 bases). The CDR3 totals 16 residues. V lost 1 base and J 4 bases, leaving 16 bases between the germline ends. Germline-derived CDR1 and CDR2 are LNHNV and YYDKDF (reference sequence). CDR3 sequence reads: CATSRGQGDIRYGYTF. The CDR3 DNA reads as TGTGCCACCAGCAGAGGCCAAGGGGATATCCGCTATGGCTACACCTTC.

V and J are TRBV27 and TRBJ2-3; D gene uncertain. With 4 bases removed from V and 3 bases from J, the gap between germline ends came to 8 bases. Germline CDR1 is MNHEY and CDR2 is SMNVEV (reference sequence). The CDR3 has 13 amino acids. Written as DNA, the CDR3 is TGTGCCAGCAGTTCCCGAGGAACAGATACGCAGTATTTT. Translated: CASSSRGTDTQYF.

This clone was observed a handful of times. This chain joins TRBV2 and TRBJ2-2; 8 bases fit TRBD2. J lost 3 bases, V lost 7 bases, and 7 bases had no gene match. This CDR3 has 15 amino acids. Germline values: CDR1 SNHLY, CDR2 FYNNEI. The CDR3 DNA sequence: TGTGCCAGCAAAAACCCTAGCGGGTACACCGGGGAGCTGTTTTTT. This codes for CASKNPSGYTGELFF. Based on the CDR3 plus reference TRBV2 and TRBJ2-2, the full variable domain is EPEVTQTPSHQVTQMGQEVILRCVPISNHLYFYWYRQILGQKVEFLVSFYNNEISEKSEIFDDQFSVERPDGSNFTLKIRSTKLEDSAMYFCASKNPSGYTGELFFGEGSRLTVL.

In its sample, this clone was seen once. This chain connects TRBV6-2 or TRBV6-3 to TRBJ2-7, with 11 bases lining up with TRBD2. V shed 4 bases, J shed 4 bases, and the junction held 3 bases outside the gene matches. The V gene's germline CDR1 is MNHEY and CDR2 SVGEGT. The CDR3 spans 14 residues. In DNA, the CDR3 is TGTGCCAGCAGTTCTACTAGCGGGAGTTACGAGCAGTACTTC. Encoded protein: CASSSTSGSYEQYF.

The chain recombines TRBV6-5 with TRBJ2-7; D is possibly TRBD1 (5 bases). There are 13 residues in the CDR3. Trimming pared 0 bases from V and 8 bases from J, leaving 11 bases between. Germline CDR1 MNHEY, CDR2 SVGAGI. The CDR3 loop is CASSYSGQGQQYF. The CDR3 nucleotides are TGTGCCAGCAGTTACTCTGGGCAGGGCCAGCAGTACTTC.

This sequence joins TRBV7-2 and TRBJ1-6, with no clear D. Germline CDR1 SGHTA, CDR2 FQGNSA. The V gene lost 5 bases and the J gene lost 9 bases, with 8 bases spanning the gap. CDR3 length equals 12 residues. As DNA, the CDR3 is TGTGCCAGCAGCCCGGGGATTTCACCCCTCCACTTT. Translating it yields CASSPGISPLHF.

This clone occurred once. Other nucleotide sequences in the sample specify the same CDR3. The CDR3 spells CASSVETSGSNEQFF. For the CDR3, the DNA is TGTGCCAGCAGCGTAGAAACTAGCGGGAGCAATGAGCAGTTCTTC. The chain combines TRBV9 with TRBJ2-1; TRBD2 matches 11 bases. The CDR3 is 15 residues long. Germline CDR1 SGDLS, CDR2 YYNGEE. The V and J ends lost 0 bases and 6 bases, in that order; junction bases with no gene match: 2.

The chain links TRBV28 to TRBJ2-7; 7 nucleotides line up with TRBD1. V was pared by 5 bases and J by 5 bases, with 6 bases of the junction left unmatched. Germline V gives CDR1 MDHEN, CDR2 SYDVKM. The CDR3 spans 13 residues. Written as DNA, the CDR3 is TGTGCCAGCAGTATACAGGGGAGCGACGAGCAGTACTTC. Amino acid sequence: CASSIQGSDEQYF.

The rearrangement joins TRBV9 to TRBJ2-5, with D possibly matching TRBD1 (5 bases). Per germline, CDR1 SGDLS and CDR2 YYNGEE. This CDR3 comprises 11 residues. Trimming pared 3 bases from V and 5 bases from J, leaving 5 bases between. This chain's CDR3 is CASSEGETQYF. The CDR3 region has the DNA TGTGCCAGCAGCGAGGGGGAGACCCAGTACTTC.